The clone carrying this T cell receptor beta chain appeared many times. What it binds is unknown. What was amplified from RNA transcripts were TCR beta CDR3 regions. When the TCR CDR3 underwent first-round RT-PCR, the HTBI primer set was used. TCRdb re-called the multiplex PCR reads through MiXCR, storing one row per CDR3 protein. The table shows a few hundred thousand distinct CDR3 sequences, with about 17% occurring only once. The data were obtained in a study of T cells in Graves' hyperthyroidism and ophthalmopathy. In the study overall: Peripheral blood was drawn at first diagnosis, prior to all treatment.

Findings and limits, study-wide: Researchers report that a 13 V-J model separated ophthalmopathy from stable hyperthyroidism. Model output signaled ophthalmopathy a median roughly 6 months ahead of onset.

This CDR3 spans 15 amino acids. The V and J ends lost 1 base and 4 bases respectively, with 14 bases between them. Germline CDR1 and CDR2: LGHDT and YNNKEL (reference sequence). Sequencing was carried out using blood. The TCR originated in an older woman with Graves' ophthalmopathy. The rearrangement joins TRBV3-1 to TRBJ2-7; D remains ambiguous. The CDR3 DNA sequence: TGTGCCAGCAGCCAAGCCCCCTCCAGGCCTTACGAGCAGTACTTC. It specifies CASSQAPSRPYEQYF.